This TCR beta chain was recorded in a study of neurological immune-mediated disorders. TCRdb reanalysed the 5' RACE reads using MiXCR and keeps one entry per CDR3 protein. Of 25,000 to 30,000 distinct CDR3 sequences detected, about a sixth appear once; the ten largest clones hold about 5%. Ten or more counts support this clonotype. The germline V and J ends were trimmed by 7 bases and 2 bases, with 14 bases remaining between them. The CDR3 runs 13 residues. The germline V gene has CDR1 SQVTM and CDR2 ANQGSEA. Time point specified: technical triplicate 3. The sorted libraries started from under 1.2 million CD4+ or CD8+ T cells.

The TCR was taken from a female donor with HTLV-1-associated myelopathy (HAM/TSP). The sequenced sample was CD4+ T cells from blood. The gene calls are TRBV29-1 and TRBJ2-5, with D possibly matching TRBD1 (5 bases). The CDR3 loop reads CSGRQSSQETQYF. The CDR3, as DNA: TGCAGCGGAAGACAGAGCTCACAAGAGACCCAGTACTTC. Supplemented by reference TRBV29-1 and TRBJ2-5, the full variable domain reads SAVISQKPSRDICQRGTSLTIQCQVDSQVTMMFWYRQQPGQSLTLIATANQGSEATYESGFVIDKFPISRPNLTFSTLTVSNMSPEDSSIYLCSGRQSSQETQYFGPGTRLLVL.